The rows below give T cell receptor beta chains drawn from one sample of a study of T cells in localized non-small cell lung cancer. Generated by immunoSEQ multiplex PCR, the TCRdb table keeps only in-frame clones and is missing some. Of about 19,000 clones in the sample, around nine tenths were seen once. Sample: peripheral blood, taken before any cancer treatment. The receptors were gathered from a male donor aged 60 or over with stage I squamous cell lung carcinoma. Each CDR3 is given with its conserved first and last residue. Fields, in order: CDR3 DNA, CDR3 protein, D gene, J gene, clone size, V gene. The D gene is left open where the match is weak. For some rows the clone size is stated as once, few or many, or as a class when expanded; others skip it.

CDR3 DNA: TGTGCCAGAAGCTTAGCACCGCCTCAGCGGGAGTGGGGGGAGACCCAGTACTTC; CDR3 protein: CARSLAPPQREWGETQYF; D gene: -; J gene: TRBJ2-5; clone size: -; V gene: TRBV7-5
CDR3 DNA: TGTGCCTGGAGCCTTCCGGACAGAACCGGGGAGCTGTTTTTT; CDR3 protein: CAWSLPDRTGELFF; D gene: -; J gene: TRBJ2-2; clone size: -; V gene: TRBV30
CDR3 DNA: TGCGCCAGCAAGGAAGGAAGTGAAGCTTTCTTT; CDR3 protein: CASKEGSEAFF; D gene: -; J gene: TRBJ1-1; clone size: -; V gene: TRBV5-1
CDR3 DNA: TGTGCCAGCAGCTTAAGCAAGAGCTCCTACGAGCAGTACTTC; CDR3 protein: CASSLSKSSYEQYF; D gene: -; J gene: TRBJ2-7; clone size: -; V gene: TRBV7-7
CDR3 DNA: TGTGCCAGCTCACCACAACAGGGGGAGCTTAACACTGAAGCTTTCTTT; CDR3 protein: CASSPQQGELNTEAFF; D gene: TRBD1; J gene: TRBJ1-1; clone size: -; V gene: TRBV18
CDR3 DNA: TGCGCCAGCAGCTTGACTAGCGGGCCTGCGGGGTGGGAGCAGTACTTC; CDR3 protein: CASSLTSGPAGWEQYF; D gene: TRBD2; J gene: TRBJ2-7; clone size: -; V gene: TRBV5-1
CDR3 DNA: TGTGCCAGCAGTCTGGACTTCTTAATGAACACTGAAGCTTTCTTT; CDR3 protein: CASSLDFLMNTEAFF; D gene: -; J gene: TRBJ1-1; clone size: -; V gene: TRBV6-5
CDR3 DNA: TGTGCCAGCAGCTTAAACGGAAACACTGAAGCTTTCTTT; CDR3 protein: CASSLNGNTEAFF; D gene: -; J gene: TRBJ1-1; clone size: -; V gene: TRBV11-2
CDR3 DNA: TGCGCCAGCAGATTCCAAGCGGGAGGGCCTTACGAGCAGTACTTC; CDR3 protein: CASRFQAGGPYEQYF; D gene: TRBD2; J gene: TRBJ2-7; clone size: -; V gene: TRBV5-1
CDR3 DNA: TGTGCCAGTAGTTTATTCGACAGGGGGGAGGAAGCTTTCTTT; CDR3 protein: CASSLFDRGEEAFF; D gene: TRBD1; J gene: TRBJ1-1; clone size: -; V gene: TRBV19
CDR3 DNA: TGTGCCAGCAGCCATCCCCCGGGACAGGTGAACACTGAAGCTTTCTTT; CDR3 protein: CASSHPPGQVNTEAFF; D gene: TRBD1; J gene: TRBJ1-1; clone size: once; V gene: TRBV4-2
CDR3 DNA: TGTGCCAGCAGCCTTATAGCGGGAGGGCCAAGAGAGCAGTACTTC; CDR3 protein: CASSLIAGGPREQYF; D gene: TRBD2; J gene: TRBJ2-7; clone size: -; V gene: TRBV7-2
CDR3 DNA: TGTGCCAGCAGCAAGCCGACTAGCGGGCGAGTGCTCAATGAGCAGTTCTTC; CDR3 protein: CASSKPTSGRVLNEQFF; D gene: TRBD2; J gene: TRBJ2-1; clone size: -; V gene: TRBV7-2
CDR3 DNA: TGTGCCAGCAGCTTTAAGGGGATAGGGGGCACTGAAGCTTTCTTT; CDR3 protein: CASSFKGIGGTEAFF; D gene: -; J gene: TRBJ1-1; clone size: -; V gene: TRBV7-2
CDR3 DNA: TGTGCCAGCAGTTACTTAGGACCCGTAAATCAGCCCCAGCATTTT; CDR3 protein: CASSYLGPVNQPQHF; D gene: -; J gene: TRBJ1-5; clone size: -; V gene: TRBV6-6
CDR3 DNA: TGTGCCAGTAGTTTTGGGGGCGATGGGAACTATGGCTACACCTTC; CDR3 protein: CASSFGGDGNYGYTF; D gene: -; J gene: TRBJ1-2; clone size: -; V gene: TRBV19
CDR3 DNA: TGTGCCTGGAGATTACCAGGTCAAGAGACCCAGTACTTC; CDR3 protein: CAWRLPGQETQYF; D gene: -; J gene: TRBJ2-5; clone size: -; V gene: TRBV30
CDR3 DNA: TGTGCCACCCGTAGCGGGAGTTCCTACGAGCAGTACTTC; CDR3 protein: CATRSGSSYEQYF; D gene: TRBD2; J gene: TRBJ2-7; clone size: -; V gene: TRBV28
CDR3 DNA: TGTGCCAGCAGCTTAGCGGGAACAAAAGAGACCCAGTACTTC; CDR3 protein: CASSLAGTKETQYF; D gene: -; J gene: TRBJ2-5; clone size: once; V gene: TRBV7-8
CDR3 DNA: TGTGCCAGCAGCCAGACCGGACTAGCGGGAGGGGTAGAGACCCAGTACTTC; CDR3 protein: CASSQTGLAGGVETQYF; D gene: TRBD2; J gene: TRBJ2-5; clone size: -; V gene: TRBV7-8
CDR3 DNA: TGTGCCAGCAGCCGACTAGCGGGAGACTCTGGGGCCAACGTCCTGACTTTC; CDR3 protein: CASSRLAGDSGANVLTF; D gene: TRBD2; J gene: TRBJ2-6; clone size: -; V gene: TRBV7-9
CDR3 DNA: TGTGCCAGCAGCCTGGGACCGCTTTTCAATCAGCCCCAGCATTTT; CDR3 protein: CASSLGPLFNQPQHF; D gene: -; J gene: TRBJ1-5; clone size: -; V gene: TRBV27
CDR3 DNA: TGTGCAAGTCGCTTATACCCCCGTTCAGGAATCTACCGCAGACGACGAGAACAAGAGACCCAGTACTTC; CDR3 protein: CASRLYPRSGIYRRRREQETQYF; D gene: -; J gene: TRBJ2-5; clone size: -; V gene: TRBV12-2
CDR3 DNA: TGTGCCAGTAGTATAGAGCCTAGCGGCTCCTACAATGAGCAGTTCTTC; CDR3 protein: CASSIEPSGSYNEQFF; D gene: TRBD2; J gene: TRBJ2-1; clone size: few; V gene: TRBV19
CDR3 DNA: TGTGCCAGCAGTGTCAACCGGGGGGGGGCCAGCTCTGGAAACACCATATATTTT; CDR3 protein: CASSVNRGGASSGNTIYF; D gene: -; J gene: TRBJ1-3; clone size: once; V gene: TRBV2
CDR3 DNA: TGTGCCAGCAGTTTTGGGAGAATCTGGGACGAGCAGTACTTC; CDR3 protein: CASSFGRIWDEQYF; D gene: -; J gene: TRBJ2-7; clone size: -; V gene: TRBV28
CDR3 DNA: TGTGCCTGGAGACCCCTCTCGGACAGAGCCTACGAGCAGTACTTC; CDR3 protein: CAWRPLSDRAYEQYF; D gene: -; J gene: TRBJ2-7; clone size: -; V gene: TRBV30
CDR3 DNA: TGTGCCAGCAGCTACACCCAGGGTCAGCCCCAGCATTTT; CDR3 protein: CASSYTQGQPQHF; D gene: -; J gene: TRBJ1-5; clone size: -; V gene: TRBV6-6
CDR3 DNA: TGTGCCAGCCGACAGGATAGCAATCAGCCCCAGCATTTT; CDR3 protein: CASRQDSNQPQHF; D gene: -; J gene: TRBJ1-5; clone size: -; V gene: TRBV6-5
CDR3 DNA: TGTGCCAGCAGTGAATATGAAAAACTGTTTTTT; CDR3 protein: CASSEYEKLFF; D gene: -; J gene: TRBJ1-4; clone size: -; V gene: TRBV6-1
CDR3 DNA: TGTGCCAGCAGCTTATATCACGGGAGTAACTCCTACGAGCAGTACTTC; CDR3 protein: CASSLYHGSNSYEQYF; D gene: -; J gene: TRBJ2-7; clone size: -; V gene: TRBV7-2
CDR3 DNA: TGTGCTAGTGGTTTGGGACAGGAGGCAGATACGCAGTATTTT; CDR3 protein: CASGLGQEADTQYF; D gene: -; J gene: TRBJ2-3; clone size: once; V gene: TRBV12-5
CDR3 DNA: TGTGCCAGCAGATTCCGGGACAGTGACAATGAGCAGTTCTTC; CDR3 protein: CASRFRDSDNEQFF; D gene: TRBD1; J gene: TRBJ2-1; clone size: -; V gene: TRBV6-5
CDR3 DNA: TGTGCCAGCAGCTCTACTAGTTCTCCCTACAATGAGCAGTTCTTC; CDR3 protein: CASSSTSSPYNEQFF; D gene: -; J gene: TRBJ2-1; clone size: -; V gene: TRBV7-6
CDR3 DNA: TGTGCCAGCCGGCAGGGGGCCAACTATGGCTACACCTTC; CDR3 protein: CASRQGANYGYTF; D gene: TRBD1; J gene: TRBJ1-2; clone size: -; V gene: TRBV7-2
CDR3 DNA: TGTGCCAGCAGTTTTTCGGGGGCGTTTGAGACCCAGTACTTC; CDR3 protein: CASSFSGAFETQYF; D gene: -; J gene: TRBJ2-5; clone size: -; V gene: TRBV28
CDR3 DNA: TGTGCCAGCAGCATATCCGAGGAGCAGTTAATCTACAATGAGCAGTTCTTC; CDR3 protein: CASSISEEQLIYNEQFF; D gene: -; J gene: TRBJ2-1; clone size: -; V gene: TRBV11-3
CDR3 DNA: TGTGCCAGCAGCTTAGGTCAGGGGGCAATTGAAGATACGCAGTATTTT; CDR3 protein: CASSLGQGAIEDTQYF; D gene: TRBD1; J gene: TRBJ2-3; clone size: once; V gene: TRBV11-3
CDR3 DNA: TGTGCCAGTATTCCCCGGGGACAGGGATATAGCAATCAGCCCCAGCATTTT; CDR3 protein: CASIPRGQGYSNQPQHF; D gene: TRBD1; J gene: TRBJ1-5; clone size: -; V gene: TRBV19
CDR3 DNA: TGTGCCAGCAGCGCGGGACTAGCGAGCTACGAGCAGTACTTC; CDR3 protein: CASSAGLASYEQYF; D gene: TRBD2; J gene: TRBJ2-7; clone size: -; V gene: TRBV7-6
CDR3 DNA: TGTGCCAGCAGTTTAGGGACAGGGGGAGTAGACGAGCAGTACTTC; CDR3 protein: CASSLGTGGVDEQYF; D gene: TRBD1; J gene: TRBJ2-7; clone size: once; V gene: TRBV28
CDR3 DNA: TGTGCCAGAAGCTTGGAACAGGGCAATCAGCCCCAGCATTTT; CDR3 protein: CARSLEQGNQPQHF; D gene: -; J gene: TRBJ1-5; clone size: -; V gene: TRBV5-3
CDR3 DNA: TGTGCCAGCAGCGTAGCTTACCGGACAGATACGCAGTATTTT; CDR3 protein: CASSVAYRTDTQYF; D gene: -; J gene: TRBJ2-3; clone size: -; V gene: TRBV9
CDR3 DNA: TGTGCCAGCAGTGCGGATAGTGGCTCCTACAATGAGCAGTTCTTC; CDR3 protein: CASSADSGSYNEQFF; D gene: -; J gene: TRBJ2-1; clone size: few; V gene: TRBV2
CDR3 DNA: TGTGCCAGCAGCTTAGGGGGCGTCCAGGGGCTGTTTTTT; CDR3 protein: CASSLGGVQGLFF; D gene: -; J gene: TRBJ2-2; clone size: -; V gene: TRBV7-2
CDR3 DNA: TGTGCCAGCAGTGAAATGGGGGGCCTTAATGAAAAACTGTTTTTT; CDR3 protein: CASSEMGGLNEKLFF; D gene: -; J gene: TRBJ1-4; clone size: -; V gene: TRBV2